This entry lists 24 T cell receptor beta chains sequenced from one sample in a study of cytomegalovirus exposure and HLA in healthy donors. Primers: 60 Vbeta forward and 13 Jbeta reverse. Method: immunoSEQ multiplex PCR; TCRdb's copy keeps in-frame clones and lacks some. The sample yields some 140,000 clones, around 80% seen once. The sample was PBMCs. The receptors were gathered from a middle-aged man in good health and CMV-seropositive.

The chain couples TRBV11-2 to TRBJ2-7, with a weak D call TRBD2 (5 bases). CDR1 and CDR2 (germline): SGHAT, FQNNGV. The CDR3 runs to 14 residues. The ends were cut back, 2 bases at V and 3 bases at J, with 11 bases in the middle. The CDR3 coding sequence is TGTGCCAGCAGCTTACAGCGGCCAGACTACGAGCAGTACTTC. It translates to CASSLQRPDYEQYF.

The chain recombines TRBV5-1 with TRBJ2-7; 12 bases map to TRBD2. V lost 3 bases and J lost 7; bases outside the gene matches: 5. There are 14 residues in the CDR3. Germline assignment: CDR1 SGHRS and CDR2 YFSETQ. The DNA of the CDR3 is TGCGCCAGCAGCTCCGGGACTAGCGGGTTAGAGCAGTACTTC. Translated: CASSSGTSGLEQYF.

V gene TRBV19 combines with J gene TRBJ1-2; D not certain. CDR1 and CDR2 from the germline V gene are LNHDA and SQIVND (reference sequence). Trimming stripped 6 bases from V and 0 bases from J, with 8 bases between. The CDR3 covers 13 residues. The CDR3 reads CASSRGANYGYTF. CDR3 sequence (DNA): TGTGCCAGTAGCCGGGGTGCTAACTATGGCTACACCTTC.

The V and J genes are TRBV27 and TRBJ2-3; D may be TRBD1 (5 bases). Trimming stripped 0 bases from V and 1 base from J, with 11 bases between. The germline CDR1 and CDR2 sequences are MNHEY and SMNVEV (reference sequence). The CDR3 is made up of 16 amino acids. CDR3 sequence (DNA): TGTGCCAGCAGTTTATCGGGGCTAATCGGCACAGATACGCAGTATTTT. Its protein product is CASSLSGLIGTDTQYF.

This clone was seen once. Germline is not matched at one junction end, which may reflect a read error. This chain connects TRBV30 to TRBJ2-7; 9 bases line up with TRBD1. Germline lookup yields CDR1 GTSNPN and CDR2 SVGIG (reference sequence). This CDR3 contains 13 residues. CDR3 in DNA: TGTGCCTGGAGTGGGACCACAGGGGGCGAGAGGGACTTC. This sequence encodes CAWSGTTGGERDF.

This chain connects TRBV7-8 to TRBJ1-1, with D hard to call. In germline, CDR1 is SGHVS, CDR2 FQNEAQ. V dropped 0 bases and J dropped 4 bases, with 6 bases sitting between them. This CDR3 spans 13 amino acids. The CDR3 loop reads CASSLARATEAFF. In DNA, the CDR3 is TGTGCCAGCAGCTTAGCGCGGGCCACTGAAGCTTTCTTT.

The gene calls are TRBV19 and TRBJ2-7; 9 positions match TRBD1. The CDR3 is 15 amino acids. Germline CDR1 LNHDA, CDR2 SQIVND (reference sequence). V gave up 6 bases and J gave up 4 bases; unmatched junction bases: 10. CDR3 loop: CASRQGAERGYEQYF. The DNA of the CDR3 is TGTGCCAGTAGACAGGGGGCGGAACGGGGATACGAGCAGTACTTC.

The chain carries TRBV11-2 and TRBJ1-5; weak D call: TRBD1 (6 bases). V lost 1 base to trimming and J lost 5 bases, with 6 bases between them. Germline V CDR1 and CDR2: SGHAT, FQNNGV. CDR3 length: 13 residues. The CDR3 bases are TGTGCCAGCAGCTTAGGGGGGCATCAGCCCCAGCATTTT. Translated: CASSLGGHQPQHF. Full variable domain (remainder filled in from reference TRBV11-2 and TRBJ1-5): EAGVAQSPRYKIIEKRQSVAFWCNPISGHATLYWYQQILGQGPKLLIQFQNNGVVDDSQLPKDRFSAERLKGVDSTLKIQPAKLEDSAVYLCASSLGGHQPQHFGDGTRLSIL.

This clone was seen only a few times. The chain has TRBV5-1 and TRBJ2-5, with D possibly TRBD1 on 6 matching bases. The germline V gene encodes CDR1 SGHRS and CDR2 YFSETQ. The CDR3 is 16 amino acids. V was clipped by 4 bases and J by 3 bases, with 19 bases between them. In DNA form, the CDR3 reads TGCGCCAGCAGCCCGACACCTCAACAGGGAAAAGAGACCCAGTACTTC. This gives the protein CASSPTPQQGKETQYF.

V is TRBV7-2 and J is TRBJ1-4; possibly TRBD1 for D (6 bases). CDR3 size: 15 residues. In germline, CDR1 is SGHTA, CDR2 FQGNSA. Trimming shortened V by 4 bases and J by 6 bases, and 15 bases separated the two germline ends. The CDR3 sequence is CASSSEGDIHEKLFF. The DNA for the CDR3 is TGTGCCAGCAGCTCAGAAGGGGACATACATGAAAAACTGTTTTTT.

The V and J genes are TRBV5-1 and TRBJ2-7; 12 nucleotides agree with TRBD1. Germline assignment: CDR1 SGHRS and CDR2 YFSETQ. The V and J ends lost 4 bases and 9 bases, in that order; junction bases with no gene match: 8. The CDR3 totals 14 residues. Here the CDR3 DNA reads TGCGCCAGCAGCAGCGGGACAGGGGGCCAGGGGCAGTACTTC. Translation gives CASSSGTGGQGQYF.

As for this clone: The junction and the germline gene differ at one end; a read error may be behind it. The CDR3 here is CAGSEARHSGANVLTF. The CDR3 coding sequence is TGTGCCGGCAGTGAAGCGAGACACTCTGGGGCCAACGTCCTGACTTTC. The V gene is TRBV2, the J gene TRBJ2-6; D not resolved. The CDR3 is 16 residues long. CDR1 is SNHLY, CDR2 FYNNEI, per germline.

V is TRBV19 and J is TRBJ1-5; a weak D match, TRBD1 (5 bases). The CDR3 has 16 amino acids. Germline V gives CDR1 LNHDA, CDR2 SQIVND (reference sequence). Trimming stripped 5 bases from V and 2 bases from J, with 16 bases between. CDR3 sequence reads: CASSVQWQGGNQPQHF. The DNA of the CDR3 is TGTGCCAGTAGTGTCCAATGGCAGGGCGGCAATCAGCCCCAGCATTTT.

J is TRBJ2-7 and V is TRBV5-6; TRBD2 agrees at 10 bases. This CDR3 has 14 residues. The trim removed 2 bases at V and 6 bases at J, leaving 5 bases unmatched. Germline loops: CDR1 SGHDT, CDR2 YYEEEE. The CDR3 DNA sequence: TGTGCCAGCAGCTTAGCGGGAGGGTTTGGCGAGCAGTACTTC. This codes for CASSLAGGFGEQYF.

This clone was found a few times. V usage is TRBV6-1 and J usage is TRBJ2-7; D might be TRBD2 (5 bases). Germline values: CDR1 MNHNS, CDR2 SASEGT. The CDR3 spans 14 residues. The ends were cut back, 5 bases at V and 2 bases at J, with 13 bases in the middle. The CDR3 DNA is TGTGCCAGCAGTATGGGCCCCGGGGCCTACGAGCAGTACTTC. Residues: CASSMGPGAYEQYF.

The CDR3, as DNA: TGTGCCAGCAGTTTCTCCAGGGGGTACGATACGCAGTATTTT. As protein: CASSFSRGYDTQYF. The chain couples TRBV27 to TRBJ2-3; 7 nucleotides match TRBD1. CDR3 size: 14 residues. Germline assignment: CDR1 MNHEY and CDR2 SMNVEV (reference sequence). V dropped 3 bases and J dropped 6; count of bases not matched to a gene: 6.

V usage is TRBV19 and J usage is TRBJ2-3; D might be TRBD2 (5 bases). Trimming stripped 5 bases from V and 4 bases from J, with 16 bases between. The germline V gene has CDR1 LNHDA and CDR2 SQIVND (reference sequence). This CDR3 comprises 15 residues. CDR3 DNA sequence: TGTGCCAGTAGTCTTGACCTAGAGGGTCCAGATACGCAGTATTTT. It encodes CASSLDLEGPDTQYF.

CDR3 in DNA: TGTGCCATCAGTGAGGGACAGGGACTGAATGAGCAGTTCTTC. It yields the protein CAISEGQGLNEQFF. The chain couples TRBV10-3 to TRBJ2-1; TRBD1 agrees at 8 bases. This CDR3 region has 14 residues. V lost 2 bases to trimming and J lost 7 bases; unmatched junction nucleotides: 4. Germline V gene sequence: CDR1 ENHRY, CDR2 SYGVKD.

The rearrangement joins TRBV28 to TRBJ2-5; the match to TRBD2 covers 8 bases. The DNA end is a closer match to TRBJ2-7, so the J assignment may be wrong. CDR1 is MDHEN, CDR2 SYDVKM, per germline. The CDR3 totals 19 residues. Here the CDR3 DNA reads TGTGCCAGCAGTTTCCTCCTCGGTTATCGCGGGGGGACCTCCTACGAGCAGTACTTC. It translates to CASSFLLGYRGGTSYEQYF.

The V call is TRBV6-5, the J call TRBJ1-5; 10 bases line up with TRBD1. Germline loops: CDR1 MNHEY, CDR2 SVGAGI. The CDR3 loop spans 16 amino acids. V shed 2 bases, J shed 1 base, and the junction held 2 bases outside the gene matches. The CDR3 DNA follows: TGTGCCAGCAGTTACACGGGACAGGGGAGCAATCAGCCCCAGCATTTT. Its protein product is CASSYTGQGSNQPQHF.

The chain couples TRBV28 to TRBJ2-1, with D possibly being TRBD2 (6 bases). The CDR3 has 15 amino acids. Germline-derived CDR1 and CDR2 are MDHEN and SYDVKM. Trimming shortened V by 1 base and J by 6 bases, and 13 bases separated the two germline ends. The CDR3 DNA is TGTGCCAGCAGTTTATCCGGGAGTCATATCAATGAGCAGTTCTTC. Encoded protein: CASSLSGSHINEQFF.

The gene calls are TRBV7-6 and TRBJ1-1; the D is unclear. The CDR3 runs 13 residues. The V and J ends lost 3 bases and 5 bases respectively, with 10 bases between them. Germline V CDR1 and CDR2: SGHVS, FNYEAQ. CDR3 amino acids: CASSLVGDTEAFF. DNA of the CDR3: TGTGCCAGCAGCTTGGTGGGCGATACTGAAGCTTTCTTT.

This chain links TRBV15 with TRBJ1-6; D is unresolved. The CDR3 length is 13 residues. V was pared by 5 bases and J by 10 bases, with 12 bases between. In germline, CDR1 is LNHNV, CDR2 YYDKDF (reference sequence). The CDR3 coding sequence is TGTGCCACCAGCCTTGGGAGTAGGTCACCCCTCCACTTT. The encoded protein is CATSLGSRSPLHF.

This clone was detected a few times. The J gene is TRBJ2-7, the V gene TRBV7-9; 14 bases line up with TRBD2. V trimming: 5 bases; J trimming: 3 bases; junction bases outside the gene matches: 6. The CDR3 spans 16 residues. The germline CDR1 and CDR2 sequences are SEHNR and FQNEAQ (reference sequence). The CDR3 bases are TGTGCCAGCAGCGGAGGGACTAGCGGGAGCAACTACGAGCAGTACTTC. Amino acids: CASSGGTSGSNYEQYF.